This T cell receptor (beta chain) was recovered during a study of T cell changes during pregnancy in multiple sclerosis. Deletions cut 4 bases from V and 2 bases from J, with 9 bases between. CDR1 and CDR2 (germline): SGHRS, YFSETQ. The CDR3 spans 13 residues. Clones were read by immunoSEQ multiplex PCR, and TCRdb kept only the in-frame ones, dropping some. This repertoire shows around 100,000 clones, approximately 94% found once; its top ten account for about 0.9%. This clone is deemed medium-sized. The identical CDR3 is also encoded by other nucleotide sequences in the sample. This chain connects TRBV5-1 to TRBJ1-2; D possibly corresponds to TRBD1 (6 bases). Sample: peripheral blood, taken before pregnancy. The clonotype originates from a female donor with multiple sclerosis, enrolled in a pregnancy study. The DNA of the CDR3 is TGCGCCAGCAGCCTGGGGACAAACTATGGCTACACCTTC. This codes for CASSLGTNYGYTF.